The 31 T cell receptor beta chains below all came from one sample that was sequenced in a study of cytomegalovirus exposure and HLA in healthy donors. Both 60 Vbeta primers and 13 Jbeta primers went into the PCR. Measured with immunoSEQ multiplex PCR; TCRdb has only the in-frame clones, and not every one. The sample carries 200,000 to 250,000 clones, less than 85% recorded once. The sequenced material came from PBMCs. The receptors stem from a man between 18 and 29 years old in good health and CMV-seronegative.

The rearrangement links TRBV7-9 to TRBJ1-1; D is uncertain. Germline CDR1 reads SEHNR; CDR2 reads FQNEAQ (reference sequence). The CDR3 loop spans 14 amino acids. The V end lost 5 bases, the J end lost 3 bases, and 13 bases lay between the germline ends. Here the CDR3 reads CASSPESPYTEAFF. CDR3 nucleotide sequence: TGTGCCAGCAGCCCCGAGTCCCCATACACTGAAGCTTTCTTT.

This clone has a handful of counts. The chain carries TRBV6-5 and TRBJ1-1, with D tentatively TRBD1 (6 bases). This CDR3 is built from 15 residues. Germline V gives CDR1 MNHEY, CDR2 SVGAGI. V was cut by 2 bases and J by 0 bases, with 10 bases left in between. The chain's CDR3 is CASSYTDRLNTEAFF. CDR3 bases: TGTGCCAGCAGTTACACGGACAGACTGAACACTGAAGCTTTCTTT.

The J gene is TRBJ2-1, the V gene TRBV11-2; TRBD2 agrees at 13 bases. This CDR3 comprises 15 residues. Germline-derived CDR1 and CDR2 are SGHAT and FQNNGV. Trimming removed 2 bases from V and 8 bases from J; junction bases left unmatched: 3. CDR3 bases: TGTGCCAGCAGCTTACCGGGACTAGCGGGATATGAGCAGTTCTTC. Its protein is CASSLPGLAGYEQFF.

Only a few counts were recorded for this clone. V and J are TRBV30 and TRBJ1-1; no clear D. This CDR3 is 15 amino acids long. V dropped 1 base and J dropped 7 bases, with 19 bases sitting between them. CDR1 is GTSNPN, CDR2 SVGIG, per germline (reference sequence). The CDR3 bases are TGTGCCTGGAGTGATCTGACTGGCAGCTACCTTGAAGCTTTCTTT. This sequence encodes CAWSDLTGSYLEAFF.

The rearrangement joins TRBV30 to TRBJ1-2; D possibly corresponds to TRBD1 (6 bases). The CDR3 length is 15 residues. In germline, CDR1 is GTSNPN, CDR2 SVGIG (reference sequence). V was cut by 5 bases and J by 4 bases, with 20 bases left in between. The CDR3 DNA reads as TGTGCCTGGCGCCACAAGAACAGGGAATCCTATGGCTACACCTTC. Amino acids: CAWRHKNRESYGYTF.

The V gene is TRBV7-9, the J gene TRBJ2-7; TRBD2 agrees at 7 bases. The V gene end was trimmed by 2 bases and the J gene end by 7 bases; junction bases not matched to a gene: 20. Per germline, CDR1 SEHNR and CDR2 FQNEAQ (reference sequence). The CDR3 is made up of 18 amino acids. The CDR3 region is CASSLSAGESATRREQYF. For the CDR3, the DNA is TGTGCCAGCAGCTTATCGGCGGGAGAGTCGGCGACGAGGAGGGAGCAGTACTTC.

This chain joins TRBV7-6 and TRBJ1-2; 10 positions match TRBD1. CDR1 is SGHVS and CDR2 is FNYEAQ in the germline V gene. The CDR3 has 15 residues. J was trimmed by 8 bases and V by 5 bases; bases with no gene match: 11. This chain's CDR3 is CASSPHLTGGGGYTF. The CDR3 nucleotides read TGTGCCAGCAGCCCGCATTTGACAGGGGGCGGCGGCTACACCTTC.

The rearrangement uses TRBV2 and TRBJ2-1, with TRBD2 matching 13 bases. CDR3 size: 16 residues. Per germline, CDR1 SNHLY and CDR2 FYNNEI. With V trimmed by 6 bases and J by 10 bases, 12 bases remained unmatched. CDR3 sequence: CASRPPGLAGIREQFF. CDR3 coding DNA: TGTGCCAGCAGACCCCCGGGACTAGCGGGAATTCGCGAGCAGTTCTTC.

V gene TRBV10-3 combines with J gene TRBJ1-5, with D hard to call. Trimming removed 2 bases at V and 2 bases at J, with 7 bases between. Germline V gene lookup returns CDR1 ENHRY and CDR2 SYGVKD. The CDR3 is made up of 14 amino acids. CDR3 DNA: TGTGCCATCAGTGAGAGGCAGGGCAATCAGCCCCAGCATTTT. It specifies CAISERQGNQPQHF.

The chain employs TRBV7-8 and TRBJ2-6; D gene ambiguous. Germline CDR1 is SGHVS and CDR2 is FQNEAQ. CDR3 length: 13 amino acids. Trimming took off 5 bases at V and 4 bases at J, with 6 bases between the two ends. The chain's CDR3 is CASSPSGANVLTF. The CDR3 nucleotides are TGTGCCAGCAGCCCCTCGGGGGCCAACGTCCTGACTTTC.

The chain joins TRBV6-5 to TRBJ2-7; tentatively, D is TRBD2 (5 bases). The CDR3 spans 13 residues. CDR1 is MNHEY and CDR2 is SVGAGI in the germline V gene. The V end lost 4 bases, the J end lost 1 base, and 8 bases lay between the germline ends. The chain's CDR3 is CASSLWTSYEQYF. Here the CDR3 DNA reads TGTGCCAGCAGTTTATGGACTTCCTACGAGCAGTACTTC.

This rearrangement joins TRBV19 to TRBJ1-2, with 7 bases identical to TRBD1. Losses at the gene ends were 1 base for V and 6 bases for J; bases not matched to a gene: 8. CDR1 and CDR2 from the germline V gene are LNHDA and SQIVND (reference sequence). The CDR3 length is 15 residues. The CDR3 sequence: CASSIALGGADGYTF. In DNA form, the CDR3 reads TGTGCCAGTAGTATAGCCCTAGGGGGCGCAGATGGCTACACCTTC.

The rearrangement links TRBV27 to TRBJ1-1, with TRBD1 identical over 8 bases. After removal of 3 bases from V and 5 bases from J, the junction contained 8 bases not matched to a gene. Germline V gives CDR1 MNHEY, CDR2 SMNVEV (reference sequence). The CDR3 is made up of 15 amino acids. Here the CDR3 DNA reads TGTGCCAGCAGTTTGTCCCGGACAGGGCGTACTGAAGCTTTCTTT. Protein sequence: CASSLSRTGRTEAFF.

This rearrangement joins TRBV4-1 to TRBJ2-7; 12 bases agree with TRBD2. The CDR3 is 18 residues long. Looked up from germline, CDR1 is MGHRA and CDR2 is YSYEKL. Trimming cost V 6 bases and J 3 bases; bases outside gene matches: 15. The CDR3 sequence: CASSARSSGRATIYEQYF. CDR3 bases: TGCGCCAGCAGTGCCAGGTCTAGCGGGAGGGCCACAATCTACGAGCAGTACTTC.

The chain links TRBV11-3 to TRBJ2-6; D unresolved. Trimming took off 4 bases at V and 4 bases at J, with 8 bases between the two ends. The CDR3 has 14 amino acids. Germline loops: CDR1 SGHNT, CDR2 YENEEA. The CDR3 sequence: CASSSPVGANVLTF. The CDR3 bases are TGTGCCAGCAGCTCACCGGTCGGGGCCAACGTCCTGACTTTC.

The CDR3 DNA is TGTGCCAGCAGCTCCCAGCGCAGTGGTCCGGGGCCCCAGCATTTT. Its translation: CASSSQRSGPGPQHF. The chain combines TRBV28 with TRBJ1-5; D is unclear. Trimming removed 6 bases from V and 9 bases from J, with 21 bases in between. CDR3 length equals 15 residues. CDR1 MDHEN and CDR2 SYDVKM come from the germline V gene.

The rearrangement uses TRBV29-1 and TRBJ2-7, with no clear D. CDR1 and CDR2 (germline): SQVTM, ANQGSEA. V dropped 0 bases and J dropped 4 bases, with 4 bases sitting between them. The CDR3 length is 11 residues. CDR3 in DNA: TGCAGCGTTGAAGACTTTTACGAGCAGTACTTC. Its protein is CSVEDFYEQYF.

The chain carries TRBV5-4 and TRBJ1-2, with 11 bases lining up with TRBD1. The germline gives CDR1 SGHNT, CDR2 YYREEE (reference sequence). The CDR3 consists of 14 residues. Unmatched junction bases numbered 6, after V lost 4 bases and J lost 7 bases. The CDR3 sequence: CASSLDRGQSGYTF. The CDR3 DNA reads as TGTGCCAGCAGCCTGGACAGGGGGCAGTCTGGCTACACCTTC.

The chain has TRBV6-5 and TRBJ2-7; D perhaps matches TRBD1 (6 bases). The CDR3 has 13 amino acids. Per the germline V gene, CDR1 is MNHEY and CDR2 is SVGAGI. Trimming shortened V by 6 bases and J by 2 bases, and 11 bases separated the two germline ends. In nucleotides, the CDR3 is TGTGCCAGCAGAAGGGACACCCCCTACGAGCAGTACTTC. Protein product: CASRRDTPYEQYF.

This clone was recorded a few times. The chain carries TRBV6-6 and TRBJ1-5; D not resolved. Trimming shortened V by 5 bases and J by 1 base, and 9 bases separated the two germline ends. The CDR3 consists of 14 residues. Germline values: CDR1 MNHNY, CDR2 SVGAGI (reference sequence). This chain's CDR3 is CASSRDGSNQPQHF. The CDR3 bases are TGTGCCAGCAGTCGCGACGGGAGCAATCAGCCCCAGCATTTT.

V gene TRBV9 combines with J gene TRBJ1-5; possible D gene TRBD1, 5 bases. V lost 6 bases, J lost 5 bases, and 15 bases lay in between. The CDR3 sequence is 14 residues long. Germline CDR1 is SGDLS and CDR2 is YYNGEE. In DNA form, the CDR3 reads TGTGCCAGCAACCTGGCGGGGGAGGATCAGCCCCAGCATTTT. Translating it yields CASNLAGEDQPQHF. Supplemented by reference TRBV9 and TRBJ1-5, the full variable domain reads DSGVTQTPKHLITATGQRVTLRCSPRSGDLSVYWYQQSLDQGLQFLIQYYNGEERAKGNILERFSAQQFPDLHSELNLSSLELGDSALYFCASNLAGEDQPQHFGDGTRLSIL.

The chain recombines TRBV30 with TRBJ1-5; perhaps TRBD1 as D (5 bases). This CDR3 region has 13 residues. V lost 3 bases to trimming and J lost 4 bases, with 10 bases between them. The germline V gene has CDR1 GTSNPN and CDR2 SVGIG (reference sequence). The CDR3 here is CAWSDSFNQPQHF. The CDR3 DNA sequence: TGTGCCTGGAGCGACAGCTTTAATCAGCCCCAGCATTTT.

The chain carries TRBV2 and TRBJ1-1, with TRBD1 as a possible D gene (6 bases). Between the trimmed V and J ends, which lost 8 bases and 0 bases, there was a span of 13 bases. Germline V gene data show CDR1 as SNHLY and CDR2 as FYNNEI. This CDR3 contains 14 residues. Here the CDR3 reads CASRLTGLNTEAFF. In DNA, the CDR3 is TGTGCCAGCCGACTGACAGGCCTGAACACTGAAGCTTTCTTT.

This clone was seen a handful of times. The rearrangement links TRBV5-1 to TRBJ2-7; TRBD2 matches 8 bases. The germline gives CDR1 SGHRS, CDR2 YFSETQ. V was pared by 4 bases and J by 3 bases, with 9 bases of the junction left unmatched. This CDR3 is 15 amino acids long. The CDR3 here is CASSPLAGIIYEQYF. The CDR3 DNA reads as TGCGCCAGCAGCCCGCTAGCGGGTATCATCTACGAGCAGTACTTC.

The chain combines TRBV6-6 with TRBJ2-5, with 7 bases aligning to TRBD1. V lost 0 bases, J lost 5 bases, and 9 bases stayed unmatched. CDR3 length: 16 residues. Germline CDR1 is MNHNY and CDR2 is SVGAGI (reference sequence). In DNA, the CDR3 is TGTGCCAGCAGTTACTCTGGTCGGACAGGACGGGAGACCCAGTACTTC. Its translation is CASSYSGRTGRETQYF.

CDR3 loop: CASSPYRGWETQYF. CDR3 nucleotide sequence: TGTGCCAGCAGCCCGTATAGGGGTTGGGAGACCCAGTACTTC. This rearrangement joins TRBV7-9 to TRBJ2-5, with a weak D call TRBD1 (5 bases). The CDR3 is 14 residues long. CDR1 SEHNR and CDR2 FQNEAQ come from the germline V gene (reference sequence). Trimming removed 5 bases at V and 5 bases at J, with 15 bases between. The entire variable domain, with the rest obtained from reference TRBV7-9 and TRBJ2-5, is as follows: DTGVSQNPRHKITKRGQNVTFRCDPISEHNRLYWYRQTLGQGPEFLTYFQNEAQLEKSRLLSDRFSAERPKGSFSTLEIQRTEQGDSAMYLCASSPYRGWETQYFGPGTRLLVL.

The rearrangement links TRBV19 to TRBJ2-5; possible D gene TRBD1, 5 bases. V was trimmed by 0 bases and J by 2 bases, leaving 10 bases between them. The CDR3 is 15 residues long. Germline V gene sequence: CDR1 LNHDA, CDR2 SQIVND (reference sequence). DNA for the CDR3: TGTGCCAGTAGTATAGATTTGGCAGGGCAAGAGACCCAGTACTTC. It yields the protein CASSIDLAGQETQYF.

The genes are TRBV28 and TRBJ2-3; 7 bases match TRBD1. Germline assignment: CDR1 MDHEN and CDR2 SYDVKM. After removal of 2 bases from V and 5 bases from J, the junction contained 10 bases not matched to a gene. This CDR3 is 16 amino acids long. The CDR3 DNA sequence: TGTGCCAGCAGTTTAACGACAGGGTCTAGCCAAGATACGCAGTATTTT. Amino acid sequence: CASSLTTGSSQDTQYF. Based on the CDR3 plus reference TRBV28 and TRBJ2-3, the full variable domain is DVKVTQSSRYLVKRTGEKVFLECVQDMDHENMFWYRQDPGLGLRLIYFSYDVKMKEKGDIPEGYSVSREKKERFSLILESASTNQTSMYLCASSLTTGSSQDTQYFGPGTRLTVL.

The chain is built from TRBV7-9 and TRBJ1-1, with 7 positions matching TRBD1. The CDR3 is 15 residues long. V lost 5 bases to trimming and J lost 0 bases; unmatched junction nucleotides: 6. From germline, CDR1 is SEHNR and CDR2 FQNEAQ (reference sequence). The CDR3 protein is CASSERQGLNTEAFF. As DNA, the CDR3 is TGTGCCAGCAGCGAGAGACAGGGATTGAACACTGAAGCTTTCTTT.

This chain uses TRBV5-1 with TRBJ1-6; 8 bases map to TRBD1. V was pared by 5 bases and J by 9 bases, with 13 bases of the junction left unmatched. This CDR3 has 16 amino acids. The V gene's germline CDR1 is SGHRS and CDR2 YFSETQ. The CDR3 DNA reads as TGCGCCAGCAGACCCCCCGGGACAGGCGAGGGTTCACCCCTCCACTTT. Protein sequence: CASRPPGTGEGSPLHF. The full variable domain, in which reference TRBV5-1 and TRBJ1-6 provide the parts outside the CDR3, is KAGVTQTPRYLIKTRGQQVTLSCSPISGHRSVSWYQQTPGQGLQFLFEYFSETQRNKGNFPGRFSGRQFSNSRSEMNVSTLELGDSALYLCASRPPGTGEGSPLHFGNGTRLTVT.

The rearrangement joins TRBV6-1 to TRBJ1-2; tentatively, D is TRBD1 (6 bases). Germline CDR1 is MNHNS and CDR2 is SASEGT. CDR3 length equals 14 residues. Trimming removed 3 bases from V and 4 bases from J, with 12 bases in between. In DNA, the CDR3 is TGTGCCAGCAGTGACCGGACAGAGACCTATGGCTACACCTTC. The encoded protein is CASSDRTETYGYTF.